This T cell receptor (beta chain) was recorded in a study of T cell changes during pregnancy in multiple sclerosis. This table comes from immunoSEQ multiplex PCR, and its TCRdb copy is limited to in-frame clones, with some not included. Of 45,000 to 65,000 clones in the sample, 92% were seen once. CDR1 is SEHNR, CDR2 FQNEAQ, per germline (reference sequence). Trimming removed 5 bases at V and 1 base at J, with 12 bases between. The CDR3 is 15 residues long. The chain uses TRBV7-9 and TRBJ2-1; tentatively, D is TRBD2 (5 bases). The material sequenced was CD4+ T cells from peripheral blood mononuclear cells, taken in the second trimester of pregnancy. The receptor comes from a female donor with multiple sclerosis, enrolled in a pregnancy study. In nucleotides, the CDR3 is TGTGCCAGCAGCACAACTAGTAGATCCTACAATGAGCAGTTCTTC. This gives the protein CASSTTSRSYNEQFF.